The 19 T cell receptor beta chains below all came from one sample that was sequenced in a study of CD8 T cells in Susac syndrome. Random hexamers served to reverse transcribe roughly 0.45 to 1 ug RNA. One entry per CDR3 protein results from TCRdb running MiXCR on the immunoSEQ multiplex PCR reads. Of over 100,000 distinct CDR3 sequences in the sample, less than 95% are singletons; the top ten hold about 0.12%. The sequenced material came from CD8+ T cells from PBMCs. The receptors here all came from a human donor in good health.

This chain links TRBV20-1 with TRBJ2-2, with 8 bases fitting TRBD2. Germline assignment: CDR1 DFQATT and CDR2 SNEGSKA (reference sequence). The J segment lost 0 bases and the V segment lost 1 base, leaving 4 bases of the junction unmatched. The CDR3 is made up of 16 amino acids. CDR3 DNA: TGCAGTGCTAGAGGTCGGGGGGGAGCGAACACCGGGGAGCTGTTTTTT. It specifies CSARGRGGANTGELFF.

The V and J genes are TRBV5-1 and TRBJ1-1; D is unclear. The germline V gene has CDR1 SGHRS and CDR2 YFSETQ. The germline V and J ends were trimmed by 4 bases and 1 base, with 11 bases remaining between them. The CDR3 is 14 residues long. In DNA, the CDR3 is TGCGCCAGCAGCCCTATGGGCCAGAACACTGAAGCTTTCTTT. Its protein is CASSPMGQNTEAFF. The full variable domain, rest sourced from reference TRBV5-1 and TRBJ1-1, is KAGVTQTPRYLIKTRGQQVTLSCSPISGHRSVSWYQQTPGQGLQFLFEYFSETQRNKGNFPGRFSGRQFSNSRSEMNVSTLELGDSALYLCASSPMGQNTEAFFGQGTRLTVV.

The chain couples TRBV6-2 or TRBV6-3 to TRBJ2-7; D unresolved. In germline, CDR1 is MNHEY, CDR2 SVGEGT. This CDR3 has 14 residues. The V end was cut by 0 bases, the J end by 3 bases, with 9 bases between. The CDR3 loop is CASSYSDLIYEQYF. The CDR3 bases are TGTGCCAGCAGTTACTCCGATTTAATCTACGAGCAGTACTTC.

This chain connects TRBV20-1 to TRBJ1-4; 7 nucleotides line up with TRBD1. Germline CDR1 is DFQATT and CDR2 is SNEGSKA (reference sequence). The CDR3 has 14 residues. The V segment lost 6 bases and the J segment 0 bases; nucleotides outside the gene matches: 4. The chain's CDR3 is CSATGYATNEKLFF. The DNA of the CDR3 is TGCAGTGCGACAGGGTATGCAACTAATGAAAAACTGTTTTTT.

The chain couples TRBV5-6 to TRBJ1-4; possibly TRBD1 for D (5 bases). V was pared by 3 bases and J by 4 bases, with 13 bases between. This CDR3 spans 15 amino acids. Germline V gene sequence: CDR1 SGHDT, CDR2 YYEEEE. The CDR3 is CASSSMGPFNEKLFF. The CDR3 coding sequence is TGTGCCAGCAGCTCGATGGGACCGTTTAATGAAAAACTGTTTTTT. Full variable domain (outside the CDR3, taken from reference TRBV5-6 and TRBJ1-4): DAGVTQSPTHLIKTRGQQVTLRCSPKSGHDTVSWYQQALGQGPQFIFQYYEEEERQRGNFPDRFSGHQFPNYSSELNVNALLLGDSALYLCASSSMGPFNEKLFFGSGTQLSVL.

Only one count was recorded for this clonotype. V is TRBV29-1 and J is TRBJ1-2; D is undetermined. This CDR3 comprises 14 residues. In germline, CDR1 is SQVTM, CDR2 ANQGSEA. Between the trimmed V and J ends, which lost 6 bases and 3 bases, there was a span of 17 bases. CDR3 nucleotide sequence: TGCAGCGTGACCCGGCCCAGCTCGGACTATGGCTACACCTTC. Translation gives CSVTRPSSDYGYTF.

This chain links TRBV12-3 or TRBV12-4 with TRBJ1-2, with D hard to call. Trimming shortened V by 6 bases and J by 8 bases, and 16 bases separated the two germline ends. This CDR3 contains 13 residues. CDR3 DNA sequence: TGTGCCAGCAGACCTGGACCGCAAACCGGCTACACCTTC. Translated: CASRPGPQTGYTF.

This rearrangement joins TRBV7-8 to TRBJ2-3, with 9 bases identical to TRBD2. Germline lookup yields CDR1 SGHVS and CDR2 FQNEAQ. The CDR3 runs to 17 residues. V lost 3 bases and J lost 1; bases outside the gene matches: 8. CDR3 nucleotides: TGTGCCAGCAGCTTTTGGTCTAGCGGGGCCCGCACAGATACGCAGTATTTT. Protein product: CASSFWSSGARTDTQYF.

The chain employs TRBV11-1 and TRBJ2-5, with 7 positions matching TRBD1. Germline V gene sequence: CDR1 SGHAT, CDR2 FQDESV (reference sequence). V lost 5 bases and J lost 3; bases outside the gene matches: 3. This CDR3 is built from 13 residues. The CDR3 DNA is TGTGCCAGCAGCCCGGGACAGAAAGAGACCCAGTACTTC. This codes for CASSPGQKETQYF.

V usage is TRBV6-5 and J usage is TRBJ1-2; D is possibly TRBD1 (5 bases). V lost 8 bases to trimming and J lost 4 bases, with 14 bases between them. The germline gives CDR1 MNHEY, CDR2 SVGAGI. This CDR3 comprises 13 residues. The CDR3 coding sequence is TGTGCCAGCTTTAGGGCAGGGTCCTATGGCTACACCTTC. Residues: CASFRAGSYGYTF.

The rearrangement uses TRBV6-5 and TRBJ2-7; 11 nucleotides align to TRBD1. The germline gives CDR1 MNHEY, CDR2 SVGAGI. J lost 5 bases, V lost 4 bases, and 7 bases had no gene match. This CDR3 contains 15 residues. CDR3 in DNA: TGTGCCAGCAGTTTATCGGGACAGGGGGGTAACGAGCAGTACTTC. Translation gives CASSLSGQGGNEQYF.

The V call is TRBV29-1, the J call TRBJ2-3, with no clear D. CDR3 size: 12 residues. The germline V gene encodes CDR1 SQVTM and CDR2 ANQGSEA. V shed 7 bases and J shed 1 base, with 9 bases lying between them. The CDR3 DNA follows: TGCAGCGCACAGACTGGCACAGATACGCAGTATTTT. Translation gives CSAQTGTDTQYF.

The chain links TRBV6-1 to TRBJ2-7, with D possibly matching TRBD1 (5 bases). V was clipped by 6 bases and J by 1 base, with 13 bases between them. The CDR3 covers 14 residues. Looked up from germline, CDR1 is MNHNS and CDR2 is SASEGT. The DNA of the CDR3 is TGTGCCAGCAGCGCCGTGGGGCTGTCCTACGAGCAGTACTTC. This gives the protein CASSAVGLSYEQYF.

The chain uses TRBV19 and TRBJ2-3; TRBD2 matches at 8 bases. Germline lookup yields CDR1 LNHDA and CDR2 SQIVND (reference sequence). Trimming cost V 6 bases and J 7 bases; bases outside gene matches: 12. The CDR3 spans 15 residues. CDR3 nucleotide sequence: TGTGCCAGTAGGCGAGCGGGAGAGTCCGGAAATACGCAGTATTTT. It is translated as CASRRAGESGNTQYF. Variable domain in full (rest from reference TRBV19 and TRBJ2-3): DGGITQSPKYLFRKEGQNVTLSCEQNLNHDAMYWYRQDPGQGLRLIYYSQIVNDFQKGDIAEGYSVSREKKESFPLTVTSAQKNPTAFYLCASRRAGESGNTQYFGPGTRLTVL.

J is TRBJ2-5 and V is TRBV20-1, with TRBD2 matching 11 bases. V lost 0 bases to trimming and J lost 0 bases; unmatched junction nucleotides: 6. This CDR3 is 17 amino acids long. CDR1 and CDR2 from the germline V gene are DFQATT and SNEGSKA (reference sequence). In nucleotides, the CDR3 is TGCAGTGCTAGAGATATTAGCGGGAGGGTGTACCAAGAGACCCAGTACTTC. Encoded protein: CSARDISGRVYQETQYF.

This clonotype has a handful of counts. The rearrangement links TRBV9 to TRBJ1-2; 7 bases agree with TRBD1. V was clipped by 3 bases and J by 4 bases; unmatched bases: 6. The CDR3 totals 14 residues. The germline CDR1 and CDR2 sequences are SGDLS and YYNGEE. The CDR3 spells CASSAQGISYGYTF. CDR3 sequence (DNA): TGTGCCAGCAGCGCACAGGGGATCTCCTATGGCTACACCTTC.

The genes are TRBV7-2 and TRBJ1-1, with 8 bases that match TRBD1. CDR1 is SGHTA and CDR2 is FQGNSA in the germline V gene. Trimming at V came to 4 bases and at J to 0 bases, leaving 4 bases not matched to a gene. The CDR3 extends over 15 amino acids. The CDR3 DNA follows: TGTGCCAGCAGCTCAAGCAGGGGGCTGAACACTGAAGCTTTCTTT. Translating gives CASSSSRGLNTEAFF.

The rearrangement uses TRBV11-3 and TRBJ2-2; 8 bases are a match to TRBD2. Trimming took 0 bases from V and 2 from J; bases not matched to a gene: 5. The CDR3 is made up of 17 amino acids. Germline CDR1 is SGHNT and CDR2 is YENEEA. CDR3 residues: CASSLDPLAANTGELFF. CDR3 sequence (DNA): TGTGCCAGCAGCTTAGATCCACTAGCGGCTAACACCGGGGAGCTGTTTTTT.

The rearrangement links TRBV18 to TRBJ1-3; D gene uncertain. CDR1 KGHSH and CDR2 LQKENI come from the germline V gene. V was trimmed by 5 bases and J by 4 bases, leaving 9 bases between them. The CDR3 is 13 amino acids. CDR3 coding DNA: TGTGCCAGCTCAATGACGGAAGGAAACACCATATATTTT. This translates into CASSMTEGNTIYF.